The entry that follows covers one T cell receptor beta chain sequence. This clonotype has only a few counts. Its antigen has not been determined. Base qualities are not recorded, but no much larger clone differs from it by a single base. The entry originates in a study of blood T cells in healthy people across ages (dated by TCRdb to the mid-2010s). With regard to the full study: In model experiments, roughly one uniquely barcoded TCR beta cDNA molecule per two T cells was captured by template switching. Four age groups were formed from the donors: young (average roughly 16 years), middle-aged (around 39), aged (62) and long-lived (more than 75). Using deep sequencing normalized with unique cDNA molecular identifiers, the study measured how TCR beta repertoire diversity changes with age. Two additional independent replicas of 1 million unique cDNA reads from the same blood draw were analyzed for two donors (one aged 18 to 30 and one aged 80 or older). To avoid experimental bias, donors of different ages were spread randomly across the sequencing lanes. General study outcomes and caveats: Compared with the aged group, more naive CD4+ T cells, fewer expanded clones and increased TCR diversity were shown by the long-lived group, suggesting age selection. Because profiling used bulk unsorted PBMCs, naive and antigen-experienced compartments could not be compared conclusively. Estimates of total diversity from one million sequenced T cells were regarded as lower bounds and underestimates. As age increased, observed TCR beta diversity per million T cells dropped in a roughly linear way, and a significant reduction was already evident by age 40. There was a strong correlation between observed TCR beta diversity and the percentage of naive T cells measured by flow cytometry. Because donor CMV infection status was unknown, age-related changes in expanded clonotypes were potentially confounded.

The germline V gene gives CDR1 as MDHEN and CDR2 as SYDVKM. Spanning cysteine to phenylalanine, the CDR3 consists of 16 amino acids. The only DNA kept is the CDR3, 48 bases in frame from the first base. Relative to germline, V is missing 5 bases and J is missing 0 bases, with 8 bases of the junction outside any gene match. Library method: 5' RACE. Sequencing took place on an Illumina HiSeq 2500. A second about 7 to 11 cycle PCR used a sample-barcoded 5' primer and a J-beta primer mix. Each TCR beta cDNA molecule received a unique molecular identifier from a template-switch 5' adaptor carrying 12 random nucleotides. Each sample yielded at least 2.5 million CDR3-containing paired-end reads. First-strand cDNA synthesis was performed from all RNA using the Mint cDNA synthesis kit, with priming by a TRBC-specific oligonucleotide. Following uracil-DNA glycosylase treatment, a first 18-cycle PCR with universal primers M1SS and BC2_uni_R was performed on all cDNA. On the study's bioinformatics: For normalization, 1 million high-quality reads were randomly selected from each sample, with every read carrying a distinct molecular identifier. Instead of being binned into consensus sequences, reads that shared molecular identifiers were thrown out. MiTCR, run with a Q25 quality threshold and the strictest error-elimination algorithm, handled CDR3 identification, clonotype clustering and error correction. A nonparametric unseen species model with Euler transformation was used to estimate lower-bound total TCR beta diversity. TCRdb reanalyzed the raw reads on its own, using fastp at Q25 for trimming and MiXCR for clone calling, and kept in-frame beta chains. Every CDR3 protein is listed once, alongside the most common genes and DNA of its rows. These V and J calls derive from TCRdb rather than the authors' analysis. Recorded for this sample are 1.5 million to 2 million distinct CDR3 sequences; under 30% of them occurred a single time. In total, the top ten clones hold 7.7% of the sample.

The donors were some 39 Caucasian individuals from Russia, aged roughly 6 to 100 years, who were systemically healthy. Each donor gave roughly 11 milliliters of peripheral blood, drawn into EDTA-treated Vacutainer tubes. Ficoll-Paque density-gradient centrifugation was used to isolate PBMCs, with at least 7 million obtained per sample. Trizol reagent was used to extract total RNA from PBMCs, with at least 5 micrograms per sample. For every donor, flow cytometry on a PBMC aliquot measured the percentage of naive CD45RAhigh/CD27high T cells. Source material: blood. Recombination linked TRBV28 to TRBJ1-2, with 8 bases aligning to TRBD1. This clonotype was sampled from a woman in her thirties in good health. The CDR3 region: CASSTSRQGSNYGYTF. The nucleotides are TGTGCCAGCAGTACCTCTCGACAGGGGTCTAACTATGGCTACACCTTC.